A single sample gave rise to the 8 T cell receptor beta chains below, sequenced in a study of blood T cell repertoires in COVID-19. Sequencing used immunoSEQ multiplex PCR; TCRdb keeps in-frame clones, though not all of them. The sample yields about 210,000 clones, about 88% seen once. The sequencing input was peripheral blood. Receptors were obtained from a man between 65 and 85 years old with acute or convalescent COVID-19.

The chain carries TRBV4-2 and TRBJ2-1; 9 bases line up with TRBD2. With V trimmed by 1 base and J by 6 bases, 4 bases remained unmatched. CDR1 is LGHNA, CDR2 YNFKEQ, per germline. The CDR3 is 15 residues long. The CDR3 reads CASSQVTSGVNEQFF. CDR3 DNA sequence: TGTGCCAGCAGCCAAGTGACTAGCGGAGTCAATGAGCAGTTCTTC.

The chain couples TRBV19 to TRBJ1-2; TRBD1 might be the D (5 bases). The CDR3 loop spans 14 amino acids. Per germline, CDR1 LNHDA and CDR2 SQIVND (reference sequence). Trimming pared 10 bases from V and 2 bases from J, leaving 17 bases between. This CDR3 reads CATGRGGENYGYTF. As DNA, the CDR3 is TGTGCCACGGGTAGGGGAGGGGAAAACTATGGCTACACCTTC.

The V gene is TRBV6-5, the J gene TRBJ1-6; possibly TRBD1 for D (5 bases). CDR3 length equals 13 residues. With 10 bases removed from V and 7 bases from J, the gap between germline ends came to 14 bases. Germline V gives CDR1 MNHEY, CDR2 SVGAGI. The CDR3 DNA is TGTGCCACCGGGGGACCGGACAATTCACCCCTCCACTTT. Its translation: CATGGPDNSPLHF.

The V and J genes are TRBV7-2 and TRBJ2-1; the D gene is possibly TRBD2 (6 bases). Trimming cost V 1 base and J 3 bases, with 13 bases left between them. The germline V gene encodes CDR1 SGHTA and CDR2 FQGNSA. The CDR3 has 16 amino acids. The CDR3 coding sequence is TGTGCCAGCAGCTTAGATGGCGGGAAGAGCTACAATGAGCAGTTCTTC. It codes for CASSLDGGKSYNEQFF.

J is TRBJ2-3 and V is TRBV10-3, with TRBD2 matching 10 bases. The V gene's germline CDR1 is ENHRY and CDR2 SYGVKD. The CDR3 extends over 16 amino acids. The trim removed 1 base at V and 4 bases at J, leaving 5 bases unmatched. CDR3 DNA: TGTGCCATCAGTGAGTGGCTAGCGGGAGCAGCAGATACGCAGTATTTT. This codes for CAISEWLAGAADTQYF.

The chain joins TRBV10-2 to TRBJ2-3; 13 bases agree with TRBD2. Germline loops: CDR1 WSHSY, CDR2 SAAADI. This CDR3 comprises 16 residues. With V trimmed by 5 bases and J by 5 bases, 7 bases remained unmatched. CDR3 nucleotides: TGCGCCAGCAGTCCAACTAGCGGGAGGGGATTAGATACGCAGTATTTT. This translates into CASSPTSGRGLDTQYF.

The chain links TRBV7-2 to TRBJ1-1; possibly TRBD1 for D (5 bases). Per germline, CDR1 SGHTA and CDR2 FQGNSA. The V and J ends lost 5 bases and 5 bases respectively, with 18 bases between them. CDR3 length equals 15 residues. The CDR3: CASSDRPGGKTEAFF. The CDR3 bases are TGTGCCAGCAGCGACAGACCTGGGGGGAAAACTGAAGCTTTCTTT.

The CDR3 DNA sequence: TGTGCCAGCAGTGGGGACAGGGGTGCGGCTGAAAAACTGTTTTTT. Translating gives CASSGDRGAAEKLFF. The chain has TRBV2 and TRBJ1-4, with 10 bases matching TRBD1. Trimming took 4 bases from V and 7 from J; bases not matched to a gene: 6. The germline V gene has CDR1 SNHLY and CDR2 FYNNEI. The CDR3 extends over 15 amino acids.